This T cell receptor beta chain was recovered during a study of shared clonotypes between healthy human individuals. For the study at large: Aged between 18 and 49, the donors were two women and a few men. Study-wide results and limits: Across subsets, estimated richness was generally greater for naive than for memory populations. Few donors restricted represented genetic and exposure-history diversity.

On this clone itself: What it binds is unknown.

Data came from immunoSEQ multiplex PCR; TCRdb stores just in-frame clones and leaves some out. The sample yields roughly 2.1 million clones, 85% to 95% seen once. In germline, CDR1 is SNHLY, CDR2 FYNNEI. CDR3 length: 14 residues. V lost 8 bases and J lost 3, with 14 bases in between. Naive CD8 cells lacked CD45RO, underwent positive selection for CCR7 and left out terminally differentiated effector memory CD45RA+ cells. Adult Caucasians living in Nashville, Tennessee made up all of the donors. The sequenced sample was naive CD8+ T cells from PBMCs. The chain employs TRBV2 and TRBJ2-1, with D possibly being TRBD1 (6 bases). This clonotype was obtained from a man aged 18 to 35 in good health. Some clones in this sample may be carry-over from other donors' samples. The CDR3 nucleotides are TGTGCCAGCCTTAGGACAGCACACTACAATGAGCAGTTCTTC. Encoded protein: CASLRTAHYNEQFF.